The rows below give T cell receptor beta chains drawn from one sample of a study of T cell responses to AZD1222 COVID-19 vaccine. Method: immunoSEQ multiplex PCR; TCRdb's copy keeps in-frame clones and lacks some. The sample shows hundreds of thousands of clones, about 94% of them seen only once. The material was peripheral blood, obtained 28 days after the second AZD1222 dose. The origin of the receptors is an adult who received the AZD1222 COVID-19 vaccine. Both conserved end residues are part of each CDR3. A D gene is named only where the DNA matches it firmly.

D: TRBD2; V: TRBV4-1; J: TRBJ2-7; length: 15; DNA: TGCGCCAGCAGCCAGGGGGAGCGGGGGGGCTACGAGCAGTACTTC; CDR3: CASSQGERGGYEQYF
D: .; V: TRBV5-1; J: TRBJ2-6; length: 16; DNA: TGCGCCAGCAGCTTGGTTCAGAGCTCTGGGGCCAACGTCCTGACTTTC; CDR3: CASSLVQSSGANVLTF
D: TRBD1; V: TRBV13; J: TRBJ1-1; length: 17; DNA: TGTGCCAGCAGCCCGGAATGGGGATACAGGGGAGGCACTGAAGCTTTCTTT; CDR3: CASSPEWGYRGGTEAFF
D: .; V: TRBV7-3; J: TRBJ1-5; length: 13; DNA: TGTGCCAGCAGCTTAACGGTTGGACAGCCCCAGCATTTT; CDR3: CASSLTVGQPQHF
D: TRBD2; V: TRBV5-1; J: TRBJ2-2; length: 16; DNA: TGCGCCAGCAGCTCGCGGCTAGCGGAAAACACCGGGGAGCTGTTTTTT; CDR3: CASSSRLAENTGELFF
D: .; V: TRBV12-3/TRBV12-4; J: TRBJ1-3; length: 13; DNA: TGTGCCAGCAGTTTCTCCGGGAAGGGCACCATATATTTT; CDR3: CASSFSGKGTIYF
D: TRBD1; V: TRBV9; J: TRBJ2-1; length: 15; DNA: TGTGCCAGCAGCGTACGGACAGGGTTGGGCAATGAGCAGTTCTTC; CDR3: CASSVRTGLGNEQFF
D: .; V: TRBV2; J: TRBJ1-4; length: 12; DNA: TGTGCCAGCAGTGAATTTACCTTAGAACTGTTTTTT; CDR3: CASSEFTLELFF
D: .; V: TRBV28; J: TRBJ2-7; length: 14; DNA: TGTGCCAGCAGTTCTAGGACGGGTAGCTACGAGCAGTACTTC; CDR3: CASSSRTGSYEQYF
D: .; V: TRBV2; J: TRBJ1-5; length: 14; DNA: TGTGCCAGCAGTGATTGGGGAGGAGGACAGCCCCAGCATTTT; CDR3: CASSDWGGGQPQHF
D: .; V: TRBV10-1; J: TRBJ2-1; length: 15; DNA: TGCGCCAGGATTTCCCGCGGGATGGGTAGGAATGAGCAGTTCTTC; CDR3: CARISRGMGRNEQFF
D: .; V: TRBV2; J: TRBJ1-5; length: 15; DNA: TGTGCCAGCAGTGAAGAACAGGGTCCCGATCAGCCCCAGCATTTT; CDR3: CASSEEQGPDQPQHF
D: TRBD2; V: TRBV7-2; J: TRBJ2-2; length: 16; DNA: TGTGCCAGCAGCTTAGTAGCTAGCGGATCCACCGGGGAGCTGTTTTTT; CDR3: CASSLVASGSTGELFF
D: .; V: TRBV9; J: TRBJ2-7; length: 13; DNA: TGTGCCAGCAGCGTAGTGACCGGACCCCCGCAGTACTTC; CDR3: CASSVVTGPPQYF
D: .; V: TRBV2; J: TRBJ1-4; length: 12; DNA: TGTGCCAGCAGGGAGGCCACGATAAAACTGTTTTTT; CDR3: CASREATIKLFF